These 22 T cell receptor beta chains originate from one sample sequenced in a study of cytomegalovirus exposure and HLA in healthy donors. Primers for the PCR totalled 60 Vbeta and 13 Jbeta. Clones were sequenced by immunoSEQ multiplex PCR, and TCRdb holds only the in-frame ones, with some missing. The top ten hold 0.2% to 0.3% of the sample, which has 200,000 or so clones, 80% to 85% seen once. Sequenced material: PBMCs. The receptors derive from a boy younger than 18 in good health and CMV-seronegative.

The chain recombines TRBV18 with TRBJ1-6; D is undetermined. Germline assignment: CDR1 KGHSH and CDR2 LQKENI. V lost 0 bases to trimming and J lost 2 bases, with 8 bases between them. The CDR3 loop spans 16 amino acids. The chain's CDR3 is CASSPPPGAYNSPLHF. As DNA, the CDR3 is TGTGCCAGCTCACCACCCCCCGGGGCCTATAATTCACCCCTCCACTTT.

V and J are TRBV7-9 and TRBJ2-5; D may be TRBD2 (5 bases). The V and J ends lost 1 base and 1 base respectively, with 7 bases between them. The CDR3 has 14 residues. Germline loops: CDR1 SEHNR, CDR2 FQNEAQ (reference sequence). The CDR3 is CASSLVGIQETQYF. In DNA, the CDR3 is TGTGCCAGCAGCTTAGTCGGGATCCAAGAGACCCAGTACTTC.

V and J are TRBV27 and TRBJ2-7; TRBD1 might be the D (6 bases). CDR1 MNHEY and CDR2 SMNVEV come from the germline V gene (reference sequence). CDR3 length: 14 residues. Trimming left V 5 bases short and J 2 bases short, with 13 bases between. The CDR3 protein is CASSRTGIPYEQYF. CDR3 coding DNA: TGTGCCAGCAGTCGTACAGGGATCCCCTACGAGCAGTACTTC.

This chain connects TRBV30 to TRBJ1-1, with no clear D. V was pared by 3 bases and J by 6 bases, with 11 bases between. The CDR3 is made up of 12 amino acids. The germline V gene has CDR1 GTSNPN and CDR2 SVGIG (reference sequence). CDR3 residues: CAWSRGGPEAFF. The DNA for the CDR3 is TGTGCCTGGAGCAGAGGTGGCCCTGAAGCTTTCTTT.

The chain carries TRBV4-2 and TRBJ1-2, with D perhaps TRBD1 (5 bases). The V gene lost 4 bases and the J gene lost 0 bases, with 15 bases spanning the gap. Germline-derived CDR1 and CDR2 are LGHNA and YNFKEQ. The length of the CDR3 is 16 residues. CDR3 nucleotide sequence: TGTGCCAGCAGCCCCACTGGGGGGGTTTCTAACTATGGCTACACCTTC. Translating gives CASSPTGGVSNYGYTF.

This chain connects TRBV2 to TRBJ2-3; the match to TRBD2 covers 12 bases. This CDR3 spans 15 amino acids. Germline CDR1 SNHLY, CDR2 FYNNEI. With V trimmed by 4 bases and J by 2 bases, 1 base remained unmatched. The chain's CDR3 is CASSGTSGDTDTQYF. Written as DNA, the CDR3 is TGTGCCAGCAGTGGGACTAGCGGGGACACAGATACGCAGTATTTT.

The rearrangement uses TRBV6-6 and TRBJ1-2, with 7 positions matching TRBD1. J was trimmed by 6 bases and V by 6 bases; bases with no gene match: 13. CDR1 is MNHNY and CDR2 is SVGAGI in the germline V gene (reference sequence). This CDR3 has 15 amino acids. As DNA, the CDR3 is TGTGCCAGCAGCTACCTCCCTCGACAGGGCGATGGCTACACCTTC. This translates into CASSYLPRQGDGYTF.

This chain uses TRBV2 with TRBJ1-2; 9 nucleotides line up with TRBD1. The trim removed 6 bases at V and 4 bases at J, leaving 6 bases unmatched. CDR1 is SNHLY, CDR2 FYNNEI, per germline. The CDR3 totals 14 residues. The CDR3 region is CASREQGASYGYTF. In nucleotides, the CDR3 is TGTGCCAGCAGGGAACAGGGGGCGAGCTATGGCTACACCTTC.

The V call is TRBV27, the J call TRBJ2-3, with TRBD2 matching over 12 bases. CDR1 is MNHEY, CDR2 SMNVEV, per germline (reference sequence). This CDR3 has 16 residues. J was trimmed by 0 bases and V by 6 bases; bases with no gene match: 4. CDR3 sequence (DNA): TGTGCCAGCAGCCTGACTAGCGGGGGTAGCACAGATACGCAGTATTTT. Translation: CASSLTSGGSTDTQYF.

The chain links TRBV5-1 to TRBJ2-7; D uncertain. Germline values: CDR1 SGHRS, CDR2 YFSETQ. The CDR3 covers 14 residues. The V gene lost 6 bases and the J gene lost 2 bases, with 15 bases spanning the gap. The CDR3 sequence is CASKVAPDAYEQYF. In nucleotides, the CDR3 is TGCGCCAGCAAGGTAGCCCCCGACGCCTACGAGCAGTACTTC. Looking up the rest from reference TRBV5-1 and TRBJ2-7 gives the full variable domain: KAGVTQTPRYLIKTRGQQVTLSCSPISGHRSVSWYQQTPGQGLQFLFEYFSETQRNKGNFPGRFSGRQFSNSRSEMNVSTLELGDSALYLCASKVAPDAYEQYFGPGTRLTVT.

The rearrangement joins TRBV5-5 to TRBJ1-2, with 8 bases aligning to TRBD1. After removal of 3 bases from V and 0 bases from J, the junction contained 13 bases not matched to a gene. Germline lookup yields CDR1 SGHKS and CDR2 YYEKEE (reference sequence). CDR3 size: 18 residues. CDR3 DNA: TGTGCCAGCAGCTCCAGCCGGGGACAGGCCTTAGCTAACTATGGCTACACCTTC. Protein: CASSSSRGQALANYGYTF.

The gene calls are TRBV6-5 and TRBJ2-1; 8 bases fit TRBD1. This CDR3 is built from 13 residues. CDR1 and CDR2 from the germline V gene are MNHEY and SVGAGI. With 4 bases clipped from V and 9 bases from J, the junction kept 5 bases outside the gene matches. In DNA form, the CDR3 reads TGTGCCAGCAGTTTAACAGGGGGGAGTGAGCAGTTCTTC. Translation gives CASSLTGGSEQFF.

This clone was observed a handful of times. The V and J genes are TRBV13 and TRBJ2-7; D is unclear. This CDR3 spans 14 amino acids. Looked up from germline, CDR1 is PRHDT and CDR2 is FYEKMQ (reference sequence). With 2 bases removed from V and 6 bases from J, the gap between germline ends came to 14 bases. The CDR3 loop is CASSLLVRIGEQYF. CDR3 in DNA: TGTGCCAGCAGCTTATTGGTTAGAATTGGCGAGCAGTACTTC.

The CDR3 DNA sequence: TGTGCCAGCAGCTTTATGGGCCTCAACTATGGCTACACCTTC. Translated: CASSFMGLNYGYTF. The V gene is TRBV7-9, the J gene TRBJ1-2; no clear D gene. Trimming removed 3 bases from V and 2 bases from J, with 10 bases in between. CDR3 length equals 14 residues. Germline V CDR1 and CDR2: SEHNR, FQNEAQ (reference sequence).

The chain carries TRBV28 and TRBJ2-3; 7 bases agree with TRBD1. Germline V gene sequence: CDR1 MDHEN, CDR2 SYDVKM. The junction had 11 bases not matched to a gene; V was cut back by 5 bases and J by 3 bases. The CDR3 runs to 16 residues. This CDR3 is CASSPRTGFTTDTQYF. CDR3 coding DNA: TGTGCCAGCAGTCCCAGGACAGGTTTTACGACAGATACGCAGTATTTT. Full variable domain (missing parts from reference TRBV28 and TRBJ2-3): DVKVTQSSRYLVKRTGEKVFLECVQDMDHENMFWYRQDPGLGLRLIYFSYDVKMKEKGDIPEGYSVSREKKERFSLILESASTNQTSMYLCASSPRTGFTTDTQYFGPGTRLTVL.

Comment on this clone: At one end the junction does not follow the germline gene, possibly because of a read error. The J gene is TRBJ1-1, the V gene TRBV7-9; the match to TRBD1 covers 9 bases. The CDR3 length is 13 residues. Per germline, CDR1 SEHNR and CDR2 FQNEAQ (reference sequence). The chain's CDR3 is CASSLLSGTGLLF. The CDR3 DNA reads TGTGCCAGCAGCCTCCTATCCGGGACAGGGCTCCTCTTT. Supplemented by reference TRBV7-9 and TRBJ1-1, the full variable domain reads DTGVSQNPRHKITKRGQNVTFRCDPISEHNRLYWYRQTLGQGPEFLTYFQNEAQLEKSRLLSDRFSAERPKGSFSTLEIQRTEQGDSAMYLCASSLLSGTGLLFGQGTRLTVV.

The genes are TRBV29-1 and TRBJ2-5; possibly TRBD2 for D (5 bases). Germline V CDR1 and CDR2: SQVTM, ANQGSEA. CDR3 length: 14 amino acids. The V gene lost 0 bases and the J gene lost 3 bases, with 11 bases spanning the gap. CDR3 amino acids: CSVEDHGVKETQYF. The CDR3 DNA follows: TGCAGCGTTGAAGATCACGGGGTAAAAGAGACCCAGTACTTC.

Notes on this clone: A read error may account for a junction end that differs from germline. The chain uses TRBV15 and TRBJ2-1; 7 nucleotides match TRBD2. CDR3 length: 15 residues. CDR1 is LNHNV and CDR2 is YYDKDF in the germline V gene (reference sequence). CDR3 residues: CAASYGSSGNNEQFF. The CDR3 bases are TGTGCCGCCAGCTACGGCTCTAGCGGTAACAATGAGCAGTTCTTC.

CDR3 in DNA: TGTGCCAGCTACGAAAGACTGTTATCCAATGAGCAGTTCTTC. This codes for CASYERLLSNEQFF. This chain links TRBV7-8 with TRBJ2-1; D is unclear. With 8 bases removed from V and 6 bases from J, the gap between germline ends came to 17 bases. Germline V CDR1 and CDR2: SGHVS, FQNEAQ. This CDR3 is 14 amino acids long.

The CDR3 sequence: CASSYSNRAYEQYF. DNA for the CDR3: TGTGCCAGCAGTTACTCGAACAGGGCCTACGAGCAGTACTTC. This chain uses TRBV6-5 with TRBJ2-7, with D maybe TRBD1 (6 bases). With 0 bases removed from V and 2 bases from J, the gap between germline ends came to 8 bases. Germline CDR1 is MNHEY and CDR2 is SVGAGI. The CDR3 runs 14 residues.

The genes are TRBV2 and TRBJ2-5; weak D call: TRBD1 (6 bases). The J call is doubtful: the DNA matches TRBJ2-7 better. This CDR3 has 12 residues. Germline V gene sequence: CDR1 SNHLY, CDR2 FYNNEI. DNA of the CDR3: TGTGCCAGCAGTGCTCGGACAGTCGAGCAGTACTTC. Translation: CASSARTVEQYF.

The V gene is TRBV28, the J gene TRBJ2-1; D may be TRBD2 (5 bases). Germline V gene data show CDR1 as MDHEN and CDR2 as SYDVKM. This CDR3 is 14 amino acids long. Trimming left V 4 bases short and J 0 bases short, with 7 bases between. CDR3 residues: CASSSGGSYNEQFF. CDR3 nucleotide sequence: TGTGCCAGCAGTTCCGGAGGCTCCTACAATGAGCAGTTCTTC.